What follows are 27 T cell receptor beta chains derived from one specimen sequenced in a study of graft-versus-host responses after intestinal transplantation. These receptors have no identified antigens. Some clones are missing from TCRdb's copy, which holds only in-frame ones; the method was immunoSEQ multiplex PCR. The table lists around 100,000 clones, approximately 93% of them singletons. The source was unstimulated CD8+ T cells sorted from spleen or lymph node cells, collected before intestinal transplant. The source is a human donor who received an intestinal transplant.

CDR3 sequence reads: CASSLVGGDGELFF. CDR3 sequence (DNA): TGTGCCAGCAGCTTAGTGGGTGGGGACGGGGAGCTGTTTTTT. The gene calls are TRBV7-8 and TRBJ2-2; D call uncertain. This CDR3 has 14 amino acids. Per germline, CDR1 SGHVS and CDR2 FQNEAQ. With 1 base removed from V and 7 bases from J, the gap between germline ends came to 10 bases.

This clone was seen a single time. The chain combines TRBV15 with TRBJ2-7, with D perhaps TRBD1 (6 bases). Germline CDR1 is LNHNV and CDR2 is YYDKDF (reference sequence). CDR3 length: 14 residues. V lost 8 bases, J lost 2 bases, and 16 bases lay in between. In DNA, the CDR3 is TGTGCCACCGCCCCCGAGGACAGCCCCTACGAGCAGTACTTC. Its protein product is CATAPEDSPYEQYF.

This chain links TRBV5-4 with TRBJ2-1; D perhaps matches TRBD1 (5 bases). The ends were cut back, 4 bases at V and 9 bases at J, with 14 bases in the middle. The CDR3 length is 13 residues. Germline V gives CDR1 SGHNT, CDR2 YYREEE (reference sequence). This CDR3 reads CASSGRSDSEQFF. CDR3 nucleotide sequence: TGTGCCAGCAGCGGACGGAGTGACAGTGAGCAGTTCTTC.

This clone was seen just once. The gene calls are TRBV5-4 and TRBJ1-1; D is undetermined. The germline gives CDR1 SGHNT, CDR2 YYREEE (reference sequence). The CDR3 covers 13 residues. V shed 4 bases and J shed 1 base, with 8 bases lying between them. In nucleotides, the CDR3 is TGTGCCAGCAGCCTCCCACCGAACACTGAAGCTTTCTTT. Its translation is CASSLPPNTEAFF.

The rearrangement uses TRBV27 and TRBJ2-4, with D uncertain. Germline CDR1 reads MNHEY; CDR2 reads SMNVEV (reference sequence). The CDR3 contains 14 residues. V was pared by 8 bases and J by 7 bases, with 18 bases between. The CDR3 loop is CASSSSRVQNIQYF. The CDR3 bases are TGTGCCAGCTCCTCTTCCCGGGTTCAGAACATTCAGTACTTC.

This sequence joins TRBV30 and TRBJ2-7; D is ambiguous. CDR1 is GTSNPN and CDR2 is SVGIG in the germline V gene (reference sequence). V was pared by 1 base and J by 3 bases, with 7 bases between. The CDR3 contains 12 residues. Here the CDR3 reads CAWSAGRYEQYF. CDR3 coding DNA: TGTGCCTGGAGTGCCGGTCGCTACGAGCAGTACTTC.

This chain links TRBV5-1 with TRBJ2-5; 8 bases align to TRBD1. The CDR3 is 14 residues long. In germline, CDR1 is SGHRS, CDR2 YFSETQ. The V and J ends lost 1 base and 7 bases, in that order; junction bases with no gene match: 6. The CDR3, as DNA: TGCGCCAGCAGCTTGTTCAGGGGGCGGGTGACCCAGTACTTC. Its translation: CASSLFRGRVTQYF.

A few counts support this clone. V is TRBV5-1 and J is TRBJ2-1, with 9 nucleotides matching TRBD2. The CDR3 totals 19 residues. In germline, CDR1 is SGHRS, CDR2 YFSETQ. The trim removed 3 bases at V and 1 base at J, leaving 14 bases unmatched. CDR3 region: CASSSEGGSAGGSYNEQFF. The CDR3 DNA is TGCGCCAGCAGCTCCGAAGGGGGTTCAGCGGGGGGATCCTACAATGAGCAGTTCTTC.

The chain combines TRBV29-1 with TRBJ1-2; no clear D. The V gene's germline CDR1 is SQVTM and CDR2 ANQGSEA. The CDR3 runs 11 residues. V was trimmed by 8 bases and J by 8 bases, leaving 15 bases between them. The CDR3 loop reads CSFNSPWGYTF. Written as DNA, the CDR3 is TGCAGCTTTAATAGCCCTTGGGGCTACACCTTC.

This chain joins TRBV19 and TRBJ2-1; 7 bases line up with TRBD1. The CDR3 length is 16 residues. With V trimmed by 0 bases and J by 0 bases, 2 bases remained unmatched. Germline-derived CDR1 and CDR2 are LNHDA and SQIVND (reference sequence). CDR3: CASSIDQGDSYNEQFF. The CDR3 DNA sequence: TGTGCCAGTAGTATAGATCAGGGGGACTCCTACAATGAGCAGTTCTTC.

DNA for the CDR3: TGCGCCAGCAGCCAAGAGCTCGAGGGGATAAGGACCCAGTACTTC. It yields the protein CASSQELEGIRTQYF. This sequence joins TRBV4-1 and TRBJ2-5; the D gene could be TRBD1 or TRBD2 (5 bases each). Trimming removed 0 bases from V and 7 bases from J, with 15 bases in between. CDR3 size: 15 residues. The germline gives CDR1 MGHRA, CDR2 YSYEKL.

V is TRBV7-2 and J is TRBJ1-1; D might be TRBD1 (6 bases). CDR3 length equals 14 residues. The V and J ends lost 2 bases and 4 bases respectively, with 11 bases between them. CDR1 and CDR2 (germline): SGHTA, FQGNSA. The CDR3 region has the DNA TGTGCCAGCAGCTTATCAGGGGACGGCACTGAAGCTTTCTTT. It translates to CASSLSGDGTEAFF.

J is TRBJ2-5 and V is TRBV7-7; possible D gene TRBD2, 7 bases. Between the trimmed V and J ends, which lost 3 bases and 2 bases, there was a span of 22 bases. Germline-derived CDR1 and CDR2 are SSHAT and FNYEAQ (reference sequence). The CDR3 length is 18 residues. CDR3 sequence reads: CASSFGGDQDRIQETQYF. In nucleotides, the CDR3 is TGTGCCAGCAGCTTTGGGGGGGACCAGGACAGAATACAAGAGACCCAGTACTTC.

This clone was observed once. V usage is TRBV6-1 and J usage is TRBJ2-2, with 14 bases aligning to TRBD2. The CDR3 is made up of 17 amino acids. Germline trimming cut 3 bases from V and 7 bases from J; bases unmatched to any gene: 7. Germline values: CDR1 MNHNS, CDR2 SASEGT. The CDR3 sequence is CASSETSGGAADGELFF. CDR3 nucleotide sequence: TGTGCCAGCAGTGAGACTAGCGGGGGGGCCGCTGACGGGGAGCTGTTTTTT.

This chain connects TRBV4-1 to TRBJ1-1; D is uncertain. Trimming pared 4 bases from V and 6 bases from J, leaving 12 bases between. There are 13 residues in the CDR3. Germline assignment: CDR1 MGHRA and CDR2 YSYEKL. The CDR3 spells CASSLENGPEAFF. In nucleotides, the CDR3 is TGCGCCAGCAGCCTAGAAAACGGGCCTGAAGCTTTCTTT.

This clone counts as medium-sized. This chain links TRBV11-3 with TRBJ2-7; D may be TRBD1 (6 bases). Germline V gene data show CDR1 as SGHNT and CDR2 as YENEEA. The CDR3 is made up of 13 amino acids. Trimming removed 5 bases from V and 1 base from J, with 9 bases in between. CDR3 DNA: TGTGCCAGCAGCCCGAGGGGGTCCTACGAGCAGTACTTC. Protein product: CASSPRGSYEQYF.

The chain recombines TRBV19 with TRBJ2-2; D ambiguous. V was trimmed by 3 bases and J by 6 bases, leaving 8 bases between them. The CDR3 loop spans 13 amino acids. Germline lookup yields CDR1 LNHDA and CDR2 SQIVND (reference sequence). As DNA, the CDR3 is TGTGCCAGTAGTATGAATCAGGCCGGGGAGCTGTTTTTT. Translation gives CASSMNQAGELFF.

This clone has just one count. The chain links TRBV4-1 to TRBJ2-5; TRBD2 matches at 7 bases. The ends lost 0 bases at V and 1 base at J; junction bases unmatched: 8. The CDR3 consists of 17 residues. Germline CDR1 reads MGHRA; CDR2 reads YSYEKL. The CDR3: CASSQDWQAGIQETQYF. In DNA, the CDR3 is TGCGCCAGCAGCCAAGATTGGCAAGCGGGGATCCAAGAGACCCAGTACTTC.

The chain carries TRBV7-9 and TRBJ2-7; D remains unclear. Trimming took 5 bases from V and 4 from J, leaving 6 bases between them. Germline CDR1 reads SEHNR; CDR2 reads FQNEAQ (reference sequence). CDR3 length: 11 amino acids. This CDR3 is CASSPSYEQYF. DNA for the CDR3: TGTGCCAGCAGCCCCTCTTACGAGCAGTACTTC.

The chain carries TRBV4-1 and TRBJ2-7; TRBD1 agrees at 8 bases. The ends lost 4 bases at V and 3 bases at J; junction bases unmatched: 5. The CDR3 is 14 amino acids. Germline V gene lookup returns CDR1 MGHRA and CDR2 YSYEKL. CDR3 sequence reads: CASSPPGQDYEQYF. DNA of the CDR3: TGCGCCAGCAGCCCTCCGGGACAGGACTACGAGCAGTACTTC.

The rearrangement links TRBV15 to TRBJ2-5; possible D gene TRBD2, 6 bases. The CDR3 has 15 residues. V lost 5 bases, J lost 2 bases, and 15 bases lay in between. CDR1 and CDR2 from the germline V gene are LNHNV and YYDKDF (reference sequence). CDR3 sequence: CATSPGVAEQETQYF. DNA for the CDR3: TGTGCCACCAGCCCGGGGGTAGCGGAACAAGAGACCCAGTACTTC.

The V gene is TRBV7-2, the J gene TRBJ1-2; 7 bases line up with TRBD1. CDR1 and CDR2 from the germline V gene are SGHTA and FQGNSA. Trimming took 7 bases from V and 5 from J; bases not matched to a gene: 19. The CDR3 is made up of 17 amino acids. CDR3 sequence (DNA): TGTGCCAGCAACTCCCGGCGAGGGACAGCTTCGGAATATGGCTACACCTTC. It codes for CASNSRRGTASEYGYTF. Filled out from reference TRBV7-2 and TRBJ1-2, the complete variable domain reads GAGVSQSPSNKVTEKGKDVELRCDPISGHTALYWYRQSLGQGLEFLIYFQGNSAPDKSGLPSDRFSAERTGGSVSTLTIQRTQQEDSAVYLCASNSRRGTASEYGYTFGSGTRLTVV.

J is TRBJ1-1 and V is TRBV4-1; D call uncertain. The CDR3 is made up of 17 amino acids. Trimming pared 4 bases from V and 1 base from J, leaving 19 bases between. From germline, CDR1 is MGHRA and CDR2 YSYEKL. This chain's CDR3 is CASSPNLPPVSNTEAFF. CDR3 nucleotides: TGCGCCAGCAGCCCGAACCTCCCACCGGTTTCGAACACTGAAGCTTTCTTT.

The chain recombines TRBV7-2 with TRBJ2-1; 8 bases match TRBD2. The CDR3 has 15 amino acids. Germline V CDR1 and CDR2: SGHTA, FQGNSA. After removal of 4 bases from V and 8 bases from J, the junction contained 10 bases not matched to a gene. CDR3 nucleotide sequence: TGTGCCAGCAGCTCAGACCTCGGACTAGCAGATGAGCAGTTCTTC. Its protein product is CASSSDLGLADEQFF.

The V call is TRBV11-2, the J call TRBJ1-1; no clear D. The V gene's germline CDR1 is SGHAT and CDR2 FQNNGV. This CDR3 has 15 amino acids. Trimming took 5 bases from V and 0 from J, leaving 13 bases between them. The CDR3 sequence: CASSLWTAMNTEAFF. The CDR3 DNA reads as TGTGCCAGCAGCCTATGGACGGCTATGAACACTGAAGCTTTCTTT. Using reference TRBV11-2 and TRBJ1-1 for the parts outside the CDR3, the full variable domain is EAGVAQSPRYKIIEKRQSVAFWCNPISGHATLYWYQQILGQGPKLLIQFQNNGVVDDSQLPKDRFSAERLKGVDSTLKIQPAKLEDSAVYLCASSLWTAMNTEAFFGQGTRLTVV.

The chain recombines TRBV4-1 with TRBJ1-5; 11 bases map to TRBD1. Germline CDR1 and CDR2: MGHRA and YSYEKL. The CDR3 loop spans 15 amino acids. V lost 4 bases to trimming and J lost 4 bases; unmatched junction nucleotides: 3. The CDR3 sequence: CASSRGTGGNQPQHF. The DNA for the CDR3 is TGCGCCAGCAGCCGAGGGACAGGGGGAAATCAGCCCCAGCATTTT.

V and J are TRBV4-1 and TRBJ2-5, with D perhaps TRBD2 (6 bases). The ends were cut back, 3 bases at V and 3 bases at J, with 17 bases in the middle. This CDR3 is 16 amino acids long. Germline CDR1 reads MGHRA; CDR2 reads YSYEKL. CDR3 sequence (DNA): TGCGCCAGCAGCCAGGGAGGATTGTTGGGGGAAGAGACCCAGTACTTC. This translates into CASSQGGLLGEETQYF.